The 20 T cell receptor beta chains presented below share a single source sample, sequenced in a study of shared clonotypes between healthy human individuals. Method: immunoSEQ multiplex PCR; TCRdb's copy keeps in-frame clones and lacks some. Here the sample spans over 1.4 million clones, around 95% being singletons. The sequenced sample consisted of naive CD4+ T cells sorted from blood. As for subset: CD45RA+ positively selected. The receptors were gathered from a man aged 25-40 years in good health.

CDR3 sequence reads: CASSPQGQGNYEQYF. The CDR3 coding sequence is TGTGCCAGCTCACCCCAAGGACAGGGAAACTACGAGCAGTACTTC. This sequence joins TRBV18 and TRBJ2-7, with 8 bases that match TRBD1. Germline-derived CDR1 and CDR2 are KGHSH and LQKENI. The CDR3 is 15 residues long. Trimming cost V 3 bases and J 3 bases; bases outside gene matches: 7.

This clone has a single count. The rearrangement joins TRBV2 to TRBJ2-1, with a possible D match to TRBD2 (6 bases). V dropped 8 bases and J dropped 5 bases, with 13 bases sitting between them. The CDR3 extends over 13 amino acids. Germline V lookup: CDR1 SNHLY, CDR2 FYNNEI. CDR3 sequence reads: CASRPGGNNEQFF. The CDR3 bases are TGTGCCAGCCGCCCCGGGGGAAACAATGAGCAGTTCTTC.

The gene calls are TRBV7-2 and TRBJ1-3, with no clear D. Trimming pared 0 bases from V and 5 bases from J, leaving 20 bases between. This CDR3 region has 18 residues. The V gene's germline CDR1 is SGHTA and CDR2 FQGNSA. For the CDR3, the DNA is TGTGCCAGCAGCTTAGCGTTCCCCCGTGAGGGCTTAAGAAACACCATATATTTT. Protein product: CASSLAFPREGLRNTIYF. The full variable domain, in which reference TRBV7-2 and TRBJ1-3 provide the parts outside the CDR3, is GAGVSQSPSNKVTEKGKDVELRCDPISGHTALYWYRQSLGQGLEFLIYFQGNSAPDKSGLPSDRFSAERTGGSVSTLTIQRTQQEDSAVYLCASSLAFPREGLRNTIYFGEGSWLTVV.

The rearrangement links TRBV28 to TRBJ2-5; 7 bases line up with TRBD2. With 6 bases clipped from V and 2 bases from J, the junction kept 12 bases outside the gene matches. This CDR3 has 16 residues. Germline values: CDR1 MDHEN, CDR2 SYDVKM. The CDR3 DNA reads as TGTGCCAGCAGACCTGGGCTAGCGGCGTCGCAAGAGACCCAGTACTTC. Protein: CASRPGLAASQETQYF.

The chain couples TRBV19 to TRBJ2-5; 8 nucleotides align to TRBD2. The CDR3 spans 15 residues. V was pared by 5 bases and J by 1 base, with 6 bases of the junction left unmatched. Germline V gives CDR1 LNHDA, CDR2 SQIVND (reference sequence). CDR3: CASSPGLEVQETQYF. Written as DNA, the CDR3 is TGTGCCAGTAGTCCGGGACTAGAGGTCCAAGAGACCCAGTACTTC.

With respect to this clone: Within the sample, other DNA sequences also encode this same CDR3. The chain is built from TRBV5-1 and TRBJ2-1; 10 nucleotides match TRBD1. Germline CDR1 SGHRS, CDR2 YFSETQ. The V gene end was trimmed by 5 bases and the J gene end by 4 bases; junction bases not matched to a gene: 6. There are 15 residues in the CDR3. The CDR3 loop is CASSPGTGVYNEQFF. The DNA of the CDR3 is TGCGCCAGCAGTCCCGGGACAGGGGTTTACAATGAGCAGTTCTTC. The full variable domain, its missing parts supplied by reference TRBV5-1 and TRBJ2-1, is KAGVTQTPRYLIKTRGQQVTLSCSPISGHRSVSWYQQTPGQGLQFLFEYFSETQRNKGNFPGRFSGRQFSNSRSEMNVSTLELGDSALYLCASSPGTGVYNEQFFGPGTRLTVL.

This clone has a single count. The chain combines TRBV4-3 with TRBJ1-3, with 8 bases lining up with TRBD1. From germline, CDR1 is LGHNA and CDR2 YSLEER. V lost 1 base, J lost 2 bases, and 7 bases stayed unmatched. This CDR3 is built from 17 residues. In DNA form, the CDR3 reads TGCGCCAGCAGCCAAGGGCCCTCAGGGGGCCCTGGAAACACCATATATTTT. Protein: CASSQGPSGGPGNTIYF.

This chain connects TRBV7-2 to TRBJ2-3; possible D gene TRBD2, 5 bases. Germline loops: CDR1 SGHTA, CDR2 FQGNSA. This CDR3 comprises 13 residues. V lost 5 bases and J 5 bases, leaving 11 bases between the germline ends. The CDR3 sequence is CASSPKGGDTQYF. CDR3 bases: TGTGCCAGCAGCCCGAAAGGAGGAGATACGCAGTATTTT.

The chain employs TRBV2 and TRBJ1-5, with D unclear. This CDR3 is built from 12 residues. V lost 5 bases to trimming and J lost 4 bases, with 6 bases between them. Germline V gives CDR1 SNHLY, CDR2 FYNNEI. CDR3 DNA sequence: TGTGCCAGCAGTCTCAGTAATCAGCCCCAGCATTTT. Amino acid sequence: CASSLSNQPQHF.

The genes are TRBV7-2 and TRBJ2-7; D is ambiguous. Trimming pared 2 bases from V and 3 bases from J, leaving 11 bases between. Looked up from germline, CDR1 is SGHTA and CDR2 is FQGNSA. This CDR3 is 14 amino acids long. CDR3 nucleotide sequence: TGTGCCAGCAGCTTATCCCCCCGGGTCTACGAGCAGTACTTC. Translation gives CASSLSPRVYEQYF.

The DNA of the CDR3 is TGTGCCAGCAGTGACAGGGTAGTAGCAGAGACCCAGTACTTC. Amino acids: CASSDRVVAETQYF. The chain employs TRBV2 and TRBJ2-5, with a weak D call TRBD1 (5 bases). There are 14 residues in the CDR3. With 3 bases removed from V and 4 bases from J, the gap between germline ends came to 12 bases. Germline assignment: CDR1 SNHLY and CDR2 FYNNEI.

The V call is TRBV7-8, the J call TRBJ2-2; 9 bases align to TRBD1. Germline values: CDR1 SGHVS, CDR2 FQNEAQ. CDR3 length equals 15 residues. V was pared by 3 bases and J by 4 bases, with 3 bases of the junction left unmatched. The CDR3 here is CASSFGTGFTGELFF. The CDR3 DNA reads TGTGCCAGCAGCTTCGGGACAGGGTTCACCGGGGAGCTGTTTTTT.

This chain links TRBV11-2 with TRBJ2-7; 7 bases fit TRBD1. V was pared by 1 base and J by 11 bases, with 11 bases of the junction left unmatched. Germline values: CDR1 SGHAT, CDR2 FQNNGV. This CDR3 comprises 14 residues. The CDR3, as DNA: TGTGCCAGCAGCTTAGGCCGACAGGGATATAGAAAGTACTTC. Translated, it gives CASSLGRQGYRKYF.

CDR3 residues: CASSLGLTPGDEQFF. As DNA, the CDR3 is TGTGCCAGCAGCTTAGGGTTGACCCCGGGCGATGAGCAGTTCTTC. The chain uses TRBV11-3 and TRBJ2-1, with no clear D. Germline assignment: CDR1 SGHNT and CDR2 YENEEA. V lost 1 base and J lost 8, with 15 bases in between. This CDR3 has 15 residues.

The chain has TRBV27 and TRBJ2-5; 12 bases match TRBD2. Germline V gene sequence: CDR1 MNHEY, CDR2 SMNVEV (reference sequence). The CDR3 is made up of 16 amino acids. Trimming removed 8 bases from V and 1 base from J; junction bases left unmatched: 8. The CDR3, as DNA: TGTGCCAGCGGATTGAGACTAGCGGGAGCCCAAGAGACCCAGTACTTC. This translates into CASGLRLAGAQETQYF.

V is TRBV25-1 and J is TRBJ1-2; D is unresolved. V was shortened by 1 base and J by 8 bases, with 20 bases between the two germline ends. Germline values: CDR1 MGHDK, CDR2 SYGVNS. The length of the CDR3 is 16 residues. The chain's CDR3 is CASSESRGSAPGGYTF. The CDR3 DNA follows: TGTGCCAGCAGTGAATCTAGAGGATCCGCCCCGGGGGGCTACACCTTC.

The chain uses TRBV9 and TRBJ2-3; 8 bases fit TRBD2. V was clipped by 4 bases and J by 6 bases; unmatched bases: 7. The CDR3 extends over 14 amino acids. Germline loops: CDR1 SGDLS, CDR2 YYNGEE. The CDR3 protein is CASSREGEGDTQYF. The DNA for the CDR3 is TGTGCCAGCAGCCGGGAGGGAGAGGGGGATACGCAGTATTTT.

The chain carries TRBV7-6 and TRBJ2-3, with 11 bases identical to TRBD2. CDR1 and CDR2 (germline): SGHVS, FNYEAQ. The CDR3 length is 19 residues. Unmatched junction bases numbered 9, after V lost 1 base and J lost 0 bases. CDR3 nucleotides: TGTGCCAGCAGCTTAGGCGCGCTAGCGGGAGGTTCTAGCACAGATACGCAGTATTTT. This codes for CASSLGALAGGSSTDTQYF.

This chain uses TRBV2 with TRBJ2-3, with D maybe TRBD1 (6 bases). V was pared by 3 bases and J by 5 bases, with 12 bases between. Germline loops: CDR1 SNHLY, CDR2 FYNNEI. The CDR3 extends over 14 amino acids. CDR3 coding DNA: TGTGCCAGCAGTGAGCGGACAGCCCGAGATACGCAGTATTTT. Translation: CASSERTARDTQYF.

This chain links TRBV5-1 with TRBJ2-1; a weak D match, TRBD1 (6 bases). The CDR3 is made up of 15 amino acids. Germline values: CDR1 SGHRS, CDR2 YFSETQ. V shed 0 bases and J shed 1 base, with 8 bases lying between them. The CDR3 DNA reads TGCGCCAGCAGCTTGGCCAGGGGATCCTACAATGAGCAGTTCTTC. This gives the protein CASSLARGSYNEQFF.